A few counts support the clone carrying this T cell receptor beta chain. Its antigen remains unknown. These data originate in a study of T cells in Graves' hyperthyroidism and ophthalmopathy. General observations from the study: Stable hyperthyroidism and ophthalmopathy were separated using 13 V-J signatures.

Diagnostic assessment was based on clinical symptoms, serum thyroxine and TRAb, thyroid ultrasound and orbital computed tomography. Template material for amplifying TCR beta CDR3 regions consisted of RNA transcripts. In the first-round RT-PCR of the TCR CDR3, the HTBI primer set was used. MiXCR, applied by TCRdb to the multiplex PCR reads, yields one record per CDR3 protein. The sample gives a few hundred thousand distinct CDR3 sequences, 12% to 15% of which show up once; 30% to 40% is in the top ten. The length of the CDR3 is 13 residues. V dropped 6 bases and J dropped 7 bases, with 13 bases sitting between them. Germline V gene lookup returns CDR1 LNHDA and CDR2 SQIVND (reference sequence).

The TCR sequence derives from a middle-aged woman with Graves' ophthalmopathy. This chain joins TRBV19 and TRBJ1-5; D is unclear. Sequencing used blood. The CDR3 here is CASSSLEEQPQHF. The CDR3 nucleotides are TGTGCCAGTAGCAGCCTTGAGGAACAGCCCCAGCATTTT.